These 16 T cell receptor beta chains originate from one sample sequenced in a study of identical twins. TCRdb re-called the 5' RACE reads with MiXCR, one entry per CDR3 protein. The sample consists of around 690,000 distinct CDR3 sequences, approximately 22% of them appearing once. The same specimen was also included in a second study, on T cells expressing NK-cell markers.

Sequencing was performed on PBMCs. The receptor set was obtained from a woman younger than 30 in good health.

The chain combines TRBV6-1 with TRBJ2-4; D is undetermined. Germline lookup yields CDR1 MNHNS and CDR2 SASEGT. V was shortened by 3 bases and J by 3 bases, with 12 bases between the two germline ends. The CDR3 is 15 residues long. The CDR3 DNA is TGTGCCAGCAGTGAGTCTCCCTACGGCAAAAACATTCAGTACTTC. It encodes CASSESPYGKNIQYF.

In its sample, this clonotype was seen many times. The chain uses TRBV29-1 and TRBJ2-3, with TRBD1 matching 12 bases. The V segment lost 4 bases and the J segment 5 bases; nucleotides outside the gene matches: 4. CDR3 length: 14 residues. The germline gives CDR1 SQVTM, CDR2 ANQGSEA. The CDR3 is CSVGDRGLGDTQYF. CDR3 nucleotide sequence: TGCAGCGTTGGGGACAGGGGGCTCGGAGATACGCAGTATTTT.

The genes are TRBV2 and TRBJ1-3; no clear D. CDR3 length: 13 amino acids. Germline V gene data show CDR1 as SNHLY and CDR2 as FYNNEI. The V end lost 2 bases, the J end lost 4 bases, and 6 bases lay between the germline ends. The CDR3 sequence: CASSERKGNTIYF. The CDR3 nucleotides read TGTGCCAGCAGTGAACGAAAGGGAAACACCATATATTTT.

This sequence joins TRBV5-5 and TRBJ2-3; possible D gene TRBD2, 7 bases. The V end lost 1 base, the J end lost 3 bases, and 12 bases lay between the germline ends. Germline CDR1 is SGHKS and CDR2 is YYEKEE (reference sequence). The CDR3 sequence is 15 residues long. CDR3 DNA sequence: TGTGCCAGCAGCTTGAGGGGGGGACGGACAGATACGCAGTATTTT. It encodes CASSLRGGRTDTQYF.

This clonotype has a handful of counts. Here the CDR3 DNA reads TGTGCCAGCGCTGGTCGGCTCAAAAACATTCAGTACTTC. The encoded protein is CASAGRLKNIQYF. The rearrangement links TRBV6-1 to TRBJ2-4; D is unresolved. V gave up 8 bases and J gave up 3 bases, with 11 bases separating them. Germline V gives CDR1 MNHNS, CDR2 SASEGT. This CDR3 comprises 13 residues.

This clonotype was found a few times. CDR3 DNA sequence: TGTGCCACCAGCGGAAGACAGGGATTGGCGGATACGCAGTATTTT. Protein: CATSGRQGLADTQYF. V is TRBV15 and J is TRBJ2-3; TRBD1 agrees at 7 bases. Germline V gene data show CDR1 as LNHNV and CDR2 as YYDKDF (reference sequence). CDR3 length equals 15 residues. The J segment lost 6 bases and the V segment lost 5 bases, leaving 11 bases of the junction unmatched.

Here the CDR3 reads CASSLWLATSTDTQYF. As DNA, the CDR3 is TGTGCCAGCAGTTTATGGTTAGCGACTAGCACAGATACGCAGTATTTT. The V and J genes are TRBV12-3 or TRBV12-4 and TRBJ2-3, with D possibly matching TRBD2 (5 bases). The CDR3 spans 16 residues. The V end lost 2 bases, the J end lost 0 bases, and 12 bases lay between the germline ends.

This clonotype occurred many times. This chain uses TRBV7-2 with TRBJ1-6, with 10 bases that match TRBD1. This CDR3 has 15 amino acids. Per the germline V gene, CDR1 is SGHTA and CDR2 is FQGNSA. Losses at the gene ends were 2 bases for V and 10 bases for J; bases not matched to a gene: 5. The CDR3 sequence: CASSLLGQGSSPLHF. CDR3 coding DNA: TGTGCCAGCAGCTTATTGGGACAGGGGTCATCACCCCTCCACTTT. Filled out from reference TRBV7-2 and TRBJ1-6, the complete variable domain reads GAGVSQSPSNKVTEKGKDVELRCDPISGHTALYWYRQSLGQGLEFLIYFQGNSAPDKSGLPSDRFSAERTGGSVSTLTIQRTQQEDSAVYLCASSLLGQGSSPLHFGNGTRLTVT.

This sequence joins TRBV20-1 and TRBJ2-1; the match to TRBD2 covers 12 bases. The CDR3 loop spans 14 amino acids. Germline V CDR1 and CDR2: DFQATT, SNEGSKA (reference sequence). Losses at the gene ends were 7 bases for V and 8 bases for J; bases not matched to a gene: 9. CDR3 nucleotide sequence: TGCAGTGTCCAAACTAGCGGGGGGATGGATGAGCAGTTCTTC. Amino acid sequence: CSVQTSGGMDEQFF.

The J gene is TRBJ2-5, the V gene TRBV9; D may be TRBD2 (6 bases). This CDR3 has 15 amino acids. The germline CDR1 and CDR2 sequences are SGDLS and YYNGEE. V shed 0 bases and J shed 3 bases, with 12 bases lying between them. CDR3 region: CASSVVGRREETQYF. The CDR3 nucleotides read TGTGCCAGCAGCGTAGTCGGGAGAAGGGAAGAGACCCAGTACTTC.

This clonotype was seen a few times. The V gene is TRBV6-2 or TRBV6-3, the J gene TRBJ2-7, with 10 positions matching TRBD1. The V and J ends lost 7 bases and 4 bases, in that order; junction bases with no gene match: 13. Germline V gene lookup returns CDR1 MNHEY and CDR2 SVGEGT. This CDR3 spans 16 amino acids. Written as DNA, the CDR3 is TGTGCCAGCACTCAGTCTCCGGGACAGGGGTTTTACGAGCAGTACTTC. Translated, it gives CASTQSPGQGFYEQYF.

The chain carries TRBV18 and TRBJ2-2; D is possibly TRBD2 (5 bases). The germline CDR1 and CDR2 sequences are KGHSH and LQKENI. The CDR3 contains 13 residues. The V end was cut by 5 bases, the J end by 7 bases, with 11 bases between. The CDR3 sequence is CASSSKEDGELFF. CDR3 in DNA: TGTGCCAGCTCATCCAAGGAGGACGGGGAGCTGTTTTTT.

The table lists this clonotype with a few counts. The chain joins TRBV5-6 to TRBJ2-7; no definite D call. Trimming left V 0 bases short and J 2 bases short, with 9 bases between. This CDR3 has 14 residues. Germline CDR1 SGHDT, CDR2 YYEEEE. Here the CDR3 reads CASSLDREAYEQYF. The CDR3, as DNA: TGTGCCAGCAGCTTGGACCGTGAAGCCTACGAGCAGTACTTC.

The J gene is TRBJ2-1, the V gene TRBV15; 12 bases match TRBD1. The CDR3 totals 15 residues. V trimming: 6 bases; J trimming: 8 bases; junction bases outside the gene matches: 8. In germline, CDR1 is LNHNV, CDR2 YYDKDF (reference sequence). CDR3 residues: CATSSRDRGPDEQFF. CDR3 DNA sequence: TGTGCCACCAGTAGCCGGGACAGGGGGCCGGATGAGCAGTTCTTC.

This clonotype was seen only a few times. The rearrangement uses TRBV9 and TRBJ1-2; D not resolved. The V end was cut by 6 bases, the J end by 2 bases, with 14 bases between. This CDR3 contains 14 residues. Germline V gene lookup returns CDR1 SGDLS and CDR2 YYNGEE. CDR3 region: CASTPSGGNYGYTF. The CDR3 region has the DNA TGTGCCAGCACCCCTAGCGGCGGGAACTATGGCTACACCTTC. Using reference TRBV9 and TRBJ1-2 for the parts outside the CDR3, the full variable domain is DSGVTQTPKHLITATGQRVTLRCSPRSGDLSVYWYQQSLDQGLQFLIQYYNGEERAKGNILERFSAQQFPDLHSELNLSSLELGDSALYFCASTPSGGNYGYTFGSGTRLTVV.

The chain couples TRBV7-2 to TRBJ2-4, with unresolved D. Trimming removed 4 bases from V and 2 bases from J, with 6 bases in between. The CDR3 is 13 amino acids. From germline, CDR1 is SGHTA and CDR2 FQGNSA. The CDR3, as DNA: TGTGCCAGCAGCTCACACCCCAAAAACATTCAGTACTTC. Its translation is CASSSHPKNIQYF.